The next 20 T cell receptor beta chains were all read from a single sample in a study of cytomegalovirus exposure and HLA in healthy donors. PCR amplification relied on 60 Vbeta primers (plus 13 Jbeta primers). The method was immunoSEQ multiplex PCR; TCRdb's version includes in-frame clones alone and lacks a portion of them. Of approximately 210,000 clones in the sample, around 80% are singletons; the top ten hold more than 1.5%. Material: PBMCs. The origin of the receptors is a man between 18 and 29 years old in good health and CMV-seronegative.

This sequence joins TRBV29-1 and TRBJ1-5; D is undetermined. Germline V CDR1 and CDR2: SQVTM, ANQGSEA. This CDR3 comprises 12 residues. Trimming pared 5 bases from V and 0 bases from J, leaving 5 bases between. CDR3 sequence (DNA): TGCAGCGTTTCCGTTAGCAATCAGCCCCAGCATTTT. Residues: CSVSVSNQPQHF. The whole variable domain, filled in from reference TRBV29-1 and TRBJ1-5, reads SAVISQKPSRDICQRGTSLTIQCQVDSQVTMMFWYRQQPGQSLTLIATANQGSEATYESGFVIDKFPISRPNLTFSTLTVSNMSPEDSSIYLCSVSVSNQPQHFGDGTRLSIL.

The rearrangement uses TRBV2 and TRBJ1-2; TRBD1 is a possible D gene (5 bases). V was pared by 2 bases and J by 4 bases, with 14 bases between. CDR3 length equals 15 residues. The germline V gene has CDR1 SNHLY and CDR2 FYNNEI. CDR3 loop: CASSENSIQGYGYTF. CDR3 DNA: TGTGCCAGCAGTGAAAACTCAATTCAGGGCTATGGCTACACCTTC.

The chain uses TRBV11-2 and TRBJ1-3, with D unresolved. CDR1 and CDR2 (germline): SGHAT, FQNNGV. This CDR3 region has 15 residues. Trimming removed 0 bases from V and 0 bases from J, with 6 bases in between. CDR3 in DNA: TGTGCCAGCAGCTTAGAGCGGGCCTCTGGAAACACCATATATTTT. Encoded protein: CASSLERASGNTIYF.

This chain uses TRBV14 with TRBJ2-1, with 10 bases lining up with TRBD2. The CDR3 is 14 amino acids. Germline lookup yields CDR1 SGHDN and CDR2 FVKESK. Trimming removed 5 bases from V and 4 bases from J; junction bases left unmatched: 2. This chain's CDR3 is CASSRTSGYNEQFF. The DNA for the CDR3 is TGTGCCAGCAGCAGGACTAGCGGTTACAATGAGCAGTTCTTC.

This chain links TRBV7-6 with TRBJ2-2; 14 bases fit TRBD2. V trimming: 5 bases; J trimming: 10 bases; junction bases outside the gene matches: 9. CDR1 is SGHVS, CDR2 FNYEAQ, per germline. The CDR3 is 16 amino acids. The CDR3 reads CASSLRLAGGRPELFF. The CDR3 nucleotides read TGTGCCAGCAGCCTCCGACTAGCGGGAGGGCGGCCGGAGCTGTTTTTT. The complete variable domain, with remaining parts taken from reference TRBV7-6 and TRBJ2-2, reads GAGVSQSPRYKVTKRGQDVALRCDPISGHVSLYWYRQALGQGPEFLTYFNYEAQQDKSGLPNDRFSAERPEGSISTLTIQRTEQRDSAMYRCASSLRLAGGRPELFFGEGSRLTVL.

The V call is TRBV5-6, the J call TRBJ1-6; 7 nucleotides line up with TRBD1. V trimming: 2 bases; J trimming: 10 bases; junction bases outside the gene matches: 9. Germline V gene lookup returns CDR1 SGHDT and CDR2 YYEEEE. The CDR3 sequence is 15 residues long. CDR3 sequence (DNA): TGTGCCAGCAGCTTTACAGGGGAAATAGGGTCACCCCTCCACTTT. It encodes CASSFTGEIGSPLHF.

This clone was observed once. V gene TRBV7-9 combines with J gene TRBJ2-5; 12 bases are shared with TRBD1. CDR1 and CDR2 from the germline V gene are SEHNR and FQNEAQ (reference sequence). The CDR3 loop spans 15 amino acids. V was clipped by 5 bases and J by 5 bases; unmatched bases: 6. The CDR3 sequence is CASSLTGTGGETQYF. CDR3 coding DNA: TGTGCCAGCAGCCTAACCGGGACAGGGGGCGAGACCCAGTACTTC. The whole variable domain, filled in from reference TRBV7-9 and TRBJ2-5, reads DTGVSQNPRHKITKRGQNVTFRCDPISEHNRLYWYRQTLGQGPEFLTYFQNEAQLEKSRLLSDRFSAERPKGSFSTLEIQRTEQGDSAMYLCASSLTGTGGETQYFGPGTRLLVL.

The chain employs TRBV2 and TRBJ1-1; maybe TRBD1 (6 bases). CDR3 length: 13 residues. Between the trimmed V and J ends, which lost 4 bases and 4 bases, there was a span of 10 bases. From germline, CDR1 is SNHLY and CDR2 FYNNEI. CDR3 loop: CASSAGGLTEAFF. CDR3 nucleotide sequence: TGTGCCAGCAGTGCGGGGGGCCTCACTGAAGCTTTCTTT.

This chain links TRBV7-9 with TRBJ1-1; 10 bases line up with TRBD1. V shed 5 bases and J 1 base; nucleotides not matched to a gene: 4. The CDR3 has 15 amino acids. Looked up from germline, CDR1 is SEHNR and CDR2 is FQNEAQ (reference sequence). CDR3 DNA: TGTGCCAGCAGCCCCTGGGACAGGGGGAACACTGAAGCTTTCTTT. Translation gives CASSPWDRGNTEAFF.

The gene calls are TRBV28 and TRBJ2-1; the match to TRBD2 covers 8 bases. This CDR3 is built from 13 residues. CDR1 is MDHEN and CDR2 is SYDVKM in the germline V gene. V lost 5 bases to trimming and J lost 11 bases; unmatched junction nucleotides: 8. CDR3 protein: CASSPGTRGKQFF. Here the CDR3 DNA reads TGTGCCAGCAGTCCCGGGACTAGGGGGAAGCAGTTCTTC.

The rearrangement joins TRBV18 to TRBJ1-2, with D possibly being TRBD1 (6 bases). This CDR3 has 14 residues. Trimming stripped 2 bases from V and 8 bases from J, with 15 bases between. Germline lookup yields CDR1 KGHSH and CDR2 LQKENI. The CDR3: CASSPGEQRGGYTF. The CDR3 DNA sequence: TGTGCCAGCTCACCAGGAGAACAGAGGGGGGGCTACACCTTC. The variable domain in full, with the rest retrieved from reference TRBV18 and TRBJ1-2, is NAGVMQNPRHLVRRRGQEARLRCSPMKGHSHVYWYRQLPEEGLKFMVYLQKENIIDESGMPKERFSAEFPKEGPSILRIQQVVRGDSAAYFCASSPGEQRGGYTFGSGTRLTVV.

The chain joins TRBV19 to TRBJ1-5; D gene unclear. The CDR3 is 13 residues long. V lost 5 bases and J lost 9, with 14 bases in between. Per germline, CDR1 LNHDA and CDR2 SQIVND (reference sequence). The CDR3 sequence: CASSLVLSGPQHF. The CDR3 coding sequence is TGTGCCAGTAGTCTGGTCCTTTCGGGGCCCCAGCATTTT.

This clone has a single count. V and J are TRBV5-6 and TRBJ2-5; TRBD2 agrees at 7 bases. This CDR3 region has 15 residues. V was clipped by 4 bases and J by 3 bases; unmatched bases: 9. CDR1 and CDR2 (germline): SGHDT, YYEEEE. CDR3 nucleotide sequence: TGTGCCAGCAGCCGACCGGGTGGGGGGGAAGAGACCCAGTACTTC. Translated: CASSRPGGGEETQYF.

The chain carries TRBV5-1 and TRBJ1-1, with D possibly matching TRBD1 (6 bases). Per the germline V gene, CDR1 is SGHRS and CDR2 is YFSETQ. V gave up 6 bases and J gave up 3 bases, with 12 bases separating them. The CDR3 contains 13 residues. This CDR3 reads CASTRTEDTEAFF. The CDR3 DNA follows: TGCGCCAGCACACGGACAGAGGACACTGAAGCTTTCTTT.

This clone occurred a few times. The chain recombines TRBV6-4 with TRBJ1-2, with D possibly TRBD1 on 6 matching bases. The V end lost 3 bases, the J end lost 5 bases, and 10 bases lay between the germline ends. Germline CDR1 and CDR2: MRHNA and SNTAGT. The CDR3 runs to 13 residues. The CDR3 coding sequence is TGTGCCAGCAGTGAAAGGGGGTCGTATGGCTACACCTTC. Translation gives CASSERGSYGYTF.

This chain connects TRBV10-1 to TRBJ1-2, with D perhaps TRBD1 (5 bases). Trimming cost V 7 bases and J 4 bases, with 22 bases left between them. Germline CDR1 is WNHNN and CDR2 is SYGVQD (reference sequence). The CDR3 runs 16 residues. CDR3 loop: CASNVRRGERGYGYTF. Here the CDR3 DNA reads TGCGCCAGCAACGTACGTCGGGGGGAGAGGGGCTATGGCTACACCTTC.

The chain links TRBV2 to TRBJ1-1; D gene unclear. V was cut by 6 bases and J by 1 base, with 6 bases left in between. Germline V gene lookup returns CDR1 SNHLY and CDR2 FYNNEI. The CDR3 loop spans 12 amino acids. CDR3 loop: CASRWRNTEAFF. The CDR3 DNA reads TGTGCCAGCAGGTGGAGGAACACTGAAGCTTTCTTT. The variable domain in full, completed from reference TRBV2 and TRBJ1-1, reads EPEVTQTPSHQVTQMGQEVILRCVPISNHLYFYWYRQILGQKVEFLVSFYNNEISEKSEIFDDQFSVERPDGSNFTLKIRSTKLEDSAMYFCASRWRNTEAFFGQGTRLTVV.

This clone was observed a single time. This sequence joins TRBV7-9 and TRBJ1-2; D may be TRBD1 (5 bases). Germline V lookup: CDR1 SEHNR, CDR2 FQNEAQ (reference sequence). This CDR3 spans 13 amino acids. V was pared by 8 bases and J by 7 bases, with 17 bases between. CDR3 in DNA: TGTGCCAGCTCTGAGGGTGGGGGAGGTGGCTACACCTTC. Its translation is CASSEGGGGGYTF.

The V gene is TRBV11-2, the J gene TRBJ1-2; D is undetermined. There are 16 residues in the CDR3. The germline V gene has CDR1 SGHAT and CDR2 FQNNGV. V was cut by 4 bases and J by 2 bases, with 17 bases left in between. DNA of the CDR3: TGTGCCAGCAGCTCGACCCTAGACTTAAAAAACTATGGCTACACCTTC. Protein sequence: CASSSTLDLKNYGYTF.

This rearrangement joins TRBV10-3 to TRBJ2-5; D might be TRBD2 (6 bases). The germline V and J ends were trimmed by 3 bases and 5 bases, with 13 bases remaining between them. From germline, CDR1 is ENHRY and CDR2 SYGVKD. The CDR3 runs 14 residues. As DNA, the CDR3 is TGTGCCATCAGTGACGGGAGAGCCGCTGAGACCCAGTACTTC. This encodes CAISDGRAAETQYF.